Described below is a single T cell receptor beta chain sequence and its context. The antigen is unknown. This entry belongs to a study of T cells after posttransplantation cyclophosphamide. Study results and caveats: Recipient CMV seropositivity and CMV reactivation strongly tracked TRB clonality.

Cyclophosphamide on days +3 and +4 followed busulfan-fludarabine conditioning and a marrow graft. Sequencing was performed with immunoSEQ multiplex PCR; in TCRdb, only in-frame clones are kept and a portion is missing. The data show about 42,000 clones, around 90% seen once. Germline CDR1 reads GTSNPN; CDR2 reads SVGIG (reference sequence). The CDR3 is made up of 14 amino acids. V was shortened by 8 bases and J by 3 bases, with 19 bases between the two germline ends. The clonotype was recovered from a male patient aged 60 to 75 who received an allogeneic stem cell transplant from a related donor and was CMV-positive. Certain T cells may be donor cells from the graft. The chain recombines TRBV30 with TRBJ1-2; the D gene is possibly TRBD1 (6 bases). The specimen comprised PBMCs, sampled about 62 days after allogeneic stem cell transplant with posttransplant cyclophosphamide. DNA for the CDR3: TGTGCCATGAAGAAGAGGGGGGGAGACTATGGCTACACCTTC. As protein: CAMKKRGGDYGYTF. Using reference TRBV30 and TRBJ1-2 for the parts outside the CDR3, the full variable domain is SQTIHQWPATLVQPVGSPLSLECTVEGTSNPNLYWYRQAAGRGLQLLFYSVGIGQISSEVPQNLSASRPQDRQFILSSKKLLLSDSGFYLCAMKKRGGDYGYTFGSGTRLTVV.